This T cell receptor (beta chain) came from a study of cytomegalovirus exposure and HLA in healthy donors. CDR3 length: 10 residues. Trimming cost V 3 bases and J 9 bases, with 6 bases left between them. The germline gives CDR1 SGDLS, CDR2 YYNGEE. The protocol was immunoSEQ multiplex PCR, while the TCRdb copy is restricted to in-frame clones and leaves out a portion. The profile covers a few hundred thousand clones, with around 89% appearing a single time and under 0.4% taken by the ten largest. The receptor was derived from a woman under 30 in good health and CMV-seronegative. Sequenced: PBMCs. J is TRBJ1-2 and V is TRBV9; the D is unclear. The CDR3 coding sequence is TGTGCCAGCAGCGGGGCTAGCTACACCTTC. Its translation: CASSGASYTF.